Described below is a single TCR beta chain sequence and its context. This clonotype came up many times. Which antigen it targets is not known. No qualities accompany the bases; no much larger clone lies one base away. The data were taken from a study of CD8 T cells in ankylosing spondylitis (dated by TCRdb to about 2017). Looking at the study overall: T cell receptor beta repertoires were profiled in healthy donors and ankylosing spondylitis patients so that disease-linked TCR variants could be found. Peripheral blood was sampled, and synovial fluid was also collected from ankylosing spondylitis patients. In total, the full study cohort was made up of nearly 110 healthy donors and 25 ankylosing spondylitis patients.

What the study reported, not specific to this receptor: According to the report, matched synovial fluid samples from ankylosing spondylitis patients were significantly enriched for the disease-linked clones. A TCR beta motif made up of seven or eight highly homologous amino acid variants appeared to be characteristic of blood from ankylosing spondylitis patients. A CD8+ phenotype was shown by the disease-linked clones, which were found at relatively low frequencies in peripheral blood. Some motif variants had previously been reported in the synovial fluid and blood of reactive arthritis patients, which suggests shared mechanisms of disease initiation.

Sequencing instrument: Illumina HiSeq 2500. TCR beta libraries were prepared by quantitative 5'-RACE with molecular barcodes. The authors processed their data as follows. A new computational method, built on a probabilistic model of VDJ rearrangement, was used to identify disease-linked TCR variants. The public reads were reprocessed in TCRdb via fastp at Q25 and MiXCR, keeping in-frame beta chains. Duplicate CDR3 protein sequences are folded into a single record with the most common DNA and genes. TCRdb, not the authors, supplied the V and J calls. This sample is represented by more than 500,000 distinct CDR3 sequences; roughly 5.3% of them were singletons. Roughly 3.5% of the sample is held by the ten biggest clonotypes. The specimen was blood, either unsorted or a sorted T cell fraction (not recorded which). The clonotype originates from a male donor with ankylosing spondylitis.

The DNA sequence is as follows: TGTGCCAGCAGCGGGGGGTCCTCCTACAATGAGCAGTTCTTC. It translates as CASSGGSSYNEQFF. Here the chain combines TRBV7-2 and TRBJ2-1, with TRBD2 as a weak D call on 6 bases. Between the V and J ends, shortened by 5 bases and 0 bases respectively, the junction contains 8 bases. The CDR3 has 14 amino acids, counting the end cysteine and phenylalanine. Only CDR3 DNA remains: 42 bases, in frame from the first base. In the germline V gene, CDR1 corresponds to SGHTA and CDR2 to FQGNSA.